The rows below give T cell receptor beta chains drawn from one sample of a study of blood T cell repertoires in COVID-19. Produced via immunoSEQ multiplex PCR; TCRdb's table is partial and in-frame only. Among approximately 190,000 clones listed, nearly 90% were seen once. The sample comprised peripheral blood. These receptors were collected from a man aged 55 to 70 with active or convalescent COVID-19. The CDR3 runs from the conserved cysteine through the conserved F or W. Fields, in order: clone size, V gene, J gene, D gene, CDR3 protein, CDR3 DNA. The D gene is left open where the match is weak. Clone size is not always given. Where it is, it says once, few, many or a class for expanded clones.

>once|TRBV2|TRBJ1-4|-
CASSSRQDIQIGVYF
TGTGCCAGCAGTTCAAGACAGGATATTCAGATTGGTGTTTATTTT
>-|TRBV3-1/TRBV3-2|TRBJ2-5|-
CASSQENLGGETQYF
TGTGCCAGCAGCCAAGAGAACCTCGGCGGAGAGACCCAGTACTTC
>-|TRBV9|TRBJ2-7|-
CASSVAGGTEREQYF
TGTGCCAGCAGCGTAGCGGGGGGGACAGAGAGGGAGCAGTACTTC
>-|TRBV5-1|TRBJ2-7|-
CASSFSGGRAYEQYF
TGCGCCAGCAGCTTTTCGGGGGGCAGGGCCTACGAGCAGTACTTC
>-|TRBV6-5|TRBJ1-1|-
CASSYFVPGSNTEAFF
TGTGCCAGCAGTTACTTCGTCCCAGGGTCAAACACTGAAGCTTTCTTT
>-|TRBV9|TRBJ1-1|TRBD1
CASSVGDRNTEAFF
TGTGCCAGCAGCGTAGGGGACAGGAACACTGAAGCTTTCTTT
>once|TRBV7-3|TRBJ1-6|-
CADRQVLENSPLHF
TGTGCCGACAGACAGGTCTTAGAGAATTCACCCCTCCACTTT
>-|TRBV6-5|TRBJ2-5|TRBD2
CASSHTAGGQETQYF
TGTGCCAGCAGTCACACAGCGGGGGGACAAGAGACCCAGTACTTC
>-|TRBV2|TRBJ1-2|-
CASTVLGQGGYTF
TGTGCCAGCACGGTCTTGGGGCAAGGCGGCTACACCTTC
>-|TRBV10-3|TRBJ1-1|-
CAITGIGDTEAFF
TGTGCCATCACAGGGATAGGAGACACTGAAGCTTTCTTT
>-|TRBV2|TRBJ2-3|-
CASSESPTGPQYF
TGTGCCAGCAGTGAATCCCCAACCGGTCCGCAGTATTTT
>-|TRBV3-1/TRBV3-2|TRBJ1-2|-
CASSQGEQGYGYTF
TGTGCCAGCAGCCAAGGAGAACAGGGCTATGGCTACACCTTC
>-|TRBV7-3|TRBJ1-1|TRBD1
CASSVTGGGAEAFF
TGTGCCAGCAGCGTAACAGGGGGTGGGGCTGAAGCTTTCTTT
>-|TRBV19|TRBJ1-3|-
CASSPGPGGSGNTIYF
TGTGCCAGTAGTCCGGGGCCCGGGGGCTCTGGAAACACCATATATTTT
>-|TRBV24-1|TRBJ2-5|TRBD2
CATRGSGGGKETQYF
TGTGCCACCAGGGGAAGCGGGGGGGGCAAGGAGACCCAGTACTTC
>-|TRBV21-1|TRBJ1-5|-
CASSKGRGGNQPQHF
TGTGCCAGCAGCAAAGGCAGGGGTGGCAATCAGCCCCAGCATTTT
>once|TRBV6-1|TRBJ2-1|TRBD2
CASSEWGGGAYEQFF
TGTGCCAGCAGTGAATGGGGCGGGGGGGCGTACGAGCAGTTCTTC
>-|TRBV7-9|TRBJ2-7|TRBD2
CASSFGLVGQYF
TGTGCCAGCAGCTTCGGACTAGTCGGGCAGTACTTC
>-|TRBV4-1|TRBJ1-2|-
CASSQPRGDYGYTF
TGCGCCAGCAGCCAACCTAGGGGTGACTATGGCTACACCTTC
>-|TRBV5-1|TRBJ2-7|-
CASSGRPHTYEQYF
TGCGCCAGCAGCGGCCGCCCTCATACCTACGAGCAGTACTTC
>-|TRBV19|TRBJ1-2|TRBD1
CASRRPTGGYGYTF
TGTGCCAGTCGTCGACCGACAGGGGGCTATGGCTACACCTTC
>-|TRBV20-1|TRBJ2-3|-
CSASRWSSNADTQYF
TGCAGTGCTAGTCGGTGGTCTAGCAATGCAGATACGCAGTATTTT
>-|TRBV6-5|TRBJ1-1|-
CASSYWPGETEAFF
TGTGCCAGCAGTTACTGGCCCGGGGAAACTGAAGCTTTCTTT
>-|TRBV19|TRBJ1-5|-
CASSRGSGQKSNQPQHF
TGTGCCAGTAGTAGAGGGTCGGGACAAAAATCGAATCAGCCCCAGCATTTT
>-|TRBV12-5|TRBJ2-6|-
CASGLRYTGILSSGANVLTF
TGTGCTAGTGGTTTGCGGTATACAGGGATCCTGAGCTCTGGGGCCAACGTCCTGACTTTC
>-|TRBV2|TRBJ2-4|-
CASSLRGVNIQYF
TGTGCCAGCAGCCTCAGGGGTGTGAACATTCAGTACTTC
>once|TRBV18|TRBJ2-1|TRBD2
CASSRPGLAGGYNEQFF
TGTGCCAGCTCACGTCCCGGACTAGCGGGGGGATACAATGAGCAGTTCTTC
>-|TRBV2|TRBJ1-6|-
CASSGTRINSPLHF
TGTGCCAGCAGTGGGACACGGATCAATTCACCCCTCCACTTT
>few|TRBV5-1|TRBJ2-3|TRBD1
CASSSSRSDREIPDTQYF
TGCGCCAGCAGCTCCTCCCGATCAGACAGGGAGATCCCAGATACGCAGTATTTT
>-|TRBV5-4|TRBJ1-1|-
CASSVDSIGNTEAFF
TGTGCCAGCAGCGTGGACAGCATCGGGAACACTGAAGCTTTCTTT
>-|TRBV2|TRBJ1-5|-
CASRRGEERQPQHF
TGTGCCAGCAGGCGGGGGGAGGAGAGGCAGCCCCAGCATTTT
>-|TRBV6-5|TRBJ2-5|-
CASSQMRSRAETQYF
TGTGCCAGCAGCCAAATGCGGAGTCGTGCAGAGACCCAGTACTTC
>-|TRBV5-1|TRBJ2-5|TRBD2
CASRRGVQETQYF
TGCGCCAGCAGGCGGGGGGTGCAAGAGACCCAGTACTTC